This TCR beta chain was identified in a study of cytomegalovirus exposure and HLA in healthy donors. Study findings and constraints: Among CMV-associated TCR beta chains, most appeared HLA-restricted in a later analysis. Later genetic work tied a missense DCLRE1C variant to beta-chain V and J trimming.

Use of 60 Vbeta and 13 Jbeta primers characterized the PCR. TCRdb keeps only in-frame clones here, not all; method: immunoSEQ multiplex PCR. This table holds about 140,000 clones, 60% to 75% found once. Healthy bone marrow donors made up the donors. Donors likely had unrecorded immune exposures despite being nominally healthy when sampled. As regards this clone: Its antigen remains unknown.

The sequencing input was PBMCs. The receptor was derived from a human donor in good health.

CDR3 loop: CASSEAGQGRWNEQFF. The CDR3 bases are TGTGCCAGCAGTGAAGCGGGGCAGGGTCGTTGGAATGAGCAGTTCTTC. The chain couples TRBV6-1 to TRBJ2-1, with a tentative D call TRBD1 (5 bases). Trimming took 0 bases from V and 7 from J, leaving 16 bases between them. Germline V CDR1 and CDR2: MNHNS, SASEGT. There are 16 residues in the CDR3.